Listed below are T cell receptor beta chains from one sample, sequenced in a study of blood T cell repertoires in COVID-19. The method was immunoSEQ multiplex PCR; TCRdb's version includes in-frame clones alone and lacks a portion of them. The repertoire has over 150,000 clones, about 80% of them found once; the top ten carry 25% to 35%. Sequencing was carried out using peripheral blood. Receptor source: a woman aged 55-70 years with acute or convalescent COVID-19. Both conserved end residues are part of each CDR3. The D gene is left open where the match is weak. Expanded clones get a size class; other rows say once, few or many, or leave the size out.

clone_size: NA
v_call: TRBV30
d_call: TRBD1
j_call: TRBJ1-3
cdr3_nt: TGTGCCTGGAGCATTACAGGGGGAGGAAACACCATATATTTT
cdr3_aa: CAWSITGGGNTIYF

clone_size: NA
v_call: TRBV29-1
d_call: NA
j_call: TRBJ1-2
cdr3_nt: TGCAGCGTTGAAGTCCTCTATGGCTACACCTTC
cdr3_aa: CSVEVLYGYTF

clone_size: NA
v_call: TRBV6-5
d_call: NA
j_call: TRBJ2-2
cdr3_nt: TGTGCCAGCAGTTACCTCGGACTGTTGAACACCGGGGAGCTGTTTTTT
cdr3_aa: CASSYLGLLNTGELFF

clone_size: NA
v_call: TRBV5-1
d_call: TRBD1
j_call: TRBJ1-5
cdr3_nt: TGCGCCAGCAGCTTCGGACAGGATCAGCCCCAGCATTTT
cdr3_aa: CASSFGQDQPQHF

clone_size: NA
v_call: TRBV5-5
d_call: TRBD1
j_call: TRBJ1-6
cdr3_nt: TGTGCCAGCAGCTGGGACAGATTGTATAATTCACCCCTCCACTTT
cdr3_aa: CASSWDRLYNSPLHF

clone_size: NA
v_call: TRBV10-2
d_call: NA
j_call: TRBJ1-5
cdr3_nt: TGCGCCAGCAGTAGGGCAGTCCCCAGATTGGACAGCGAGAATCAGCCCCAGCATTTT
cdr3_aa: CASSRAVPRLDSENQPQHF

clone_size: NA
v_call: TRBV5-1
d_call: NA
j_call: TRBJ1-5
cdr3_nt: TGCGCCAGCAGCTCCCGGGGTGGCAATCAGCCCCAGCATTTT
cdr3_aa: CASSSRGGNQPQHF

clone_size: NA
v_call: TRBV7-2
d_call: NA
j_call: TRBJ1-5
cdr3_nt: TGTGCCAGCAGCTTAGTTGTAGCCGATCAGCCCCAGCATTTT
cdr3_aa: CASSLVVADQPQHF

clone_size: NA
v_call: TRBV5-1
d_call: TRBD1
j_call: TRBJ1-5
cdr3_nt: TGCGCCAGCAGCTTGGTTGGGGGACAGCTTCCCGAGCCCCAGCATTTT
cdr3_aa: CASSLVGGQLPEPQHF

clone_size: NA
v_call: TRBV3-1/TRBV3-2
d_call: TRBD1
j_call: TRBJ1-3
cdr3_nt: TGTGCCAGCAGCCAACCGGGACAGGGGTCAAACACCATATATTTT
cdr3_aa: CASSQPGQGSNTIYF

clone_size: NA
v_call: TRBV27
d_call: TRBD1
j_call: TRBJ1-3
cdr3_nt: TGTGCCAGCCCTCGGGACAGGACCGATCCCTCTGGAAACACCATATATTTT
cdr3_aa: CASPRDRTDPSGNTIYF

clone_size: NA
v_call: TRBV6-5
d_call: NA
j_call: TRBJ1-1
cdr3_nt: TGTGCCAGCAGTTACTCTCTGGATACTATGAACCCTGAAGCTTTCTTT
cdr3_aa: CASSYSLDTMNPEAFF

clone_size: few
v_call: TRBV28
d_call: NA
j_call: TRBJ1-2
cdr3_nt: TGTGCCAGCAGTTTAGGCAGTAACTATGGCTACACCTTC
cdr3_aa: CASSLGSNYGYTF

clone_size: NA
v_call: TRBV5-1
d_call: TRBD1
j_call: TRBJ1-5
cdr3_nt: TGCGCCAGCAGCCGCGGGACAGGGTCGGATCAGCCCCAGCATTTT
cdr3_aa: CASSRGTGSDQPQHF

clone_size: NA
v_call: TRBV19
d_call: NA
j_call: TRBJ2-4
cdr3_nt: TGTGCCAGTAGTATCGCAGGGGGGTACATTCAGTACTTC
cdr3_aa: CASSIAGGYIQYF

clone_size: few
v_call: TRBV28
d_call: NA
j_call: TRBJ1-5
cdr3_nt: TGTGCCAGCAGTCCCCGTAAATGGGGAGACGGCAATCAGCCCCAGCATTTT
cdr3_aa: CASSPRKWGDGNQPQHF